This entry features one T cell receptor beta chain sequence. Which antigen it targets is not known. It has no much larger one-base neighbor in the sample; base qualities were not kept. Reading the germline V gene gives CDR1 MNHEY and CDR2 SVGAGI. V lost 5 bases and J lost 0 bases; the stretch between them is 13 bases long. The CDR3 goes from the cysteine to the phenylalanine over 15 residues. Only the CDR3 DNA stays, 45 bases, in frame from base 1. The entry originates in a study of tissue T cells after allogeneic stem cell transplantation (dated by TCRdb to between 2021 and 2022). Background on the whole study: When multiple samples of a tissue existed, pathologist review of H&E sections prioritized samples with histologically apparent lymphocytes for sequencing. Using research autopsies of patients with and without GVHD, plus mouse models of GVHD, the study profiled TCR beta repertoires across many tissues. The human part of the study was a prospective observational study with no blinding and no randomization. What the study reported, not specific to this receptor: Only a few T cell clones appeared in more than one patient, yet motif-based clustering showed tissue-specific repertoire signatures that were shared between patients. In both patients and mice, T cells from blood and spleen covered only a limited part of the TCR repertoire found in tissues. Within patients, how anatomically similar tissues were was a major factor shaping TCR repertoire composition, regardless of disease or transplant status. The patient cohort was small and varied clinically, and sampling depth was recognized as a limitation. No blood samples were available for the non-GVHD comparator patients. The study did not establish which tissue TCRs were alloreactive or antigen-specific, and some clones may have been host cells that persisted.

Library method: the immunoSEQ multiplex PCR assay. Adaptive Biotechnologies performed the TCRbeta CDR3 sequencing at survey depth and reported CDR3 sequences, V/J genes, productive frequency and template counts. Amplification of TCR beta CDR3 regions was performed from genomic DNA rather than from RNA. In the paper's pipeline: Jensen-Shannon divergence served to quantify pairwise repertoire overlap between tissues, with 0 meaning identical and 1 meaning complete divergence. Tissues were clustered by single-linkage agglomerative hierarchical clustering of pairwise JSD values, and the clustering results were displayed as dendrograms. GLIPH2 was applied to all patient samples using simulation_depth 1000, kmer_min_depth 3, and cdr3_length_cutoff 8, and only groups with more than two unique CDR3s were retained. In a standardized tissue-overlap score, Jaccard GLIPH-group overlap across patients was extrapolated to a standard repertoire size of 1000 clones. Linear mixed-effect models, with tissue included as a fixed effect and individual included as a random effect, were used to assess associations of diversity with clinical or experimental variables. Held by TCRdb, this immuneACCESS table contains in-frame sequences only and omits some clones. Under half of the omission traces to an unresolved V gene where checked; the cause of the rest is unknown. Clone size and V and J calls were adopted from that table, with D and trimming inferred from the DNA. The sample table holds fewer than 4,500 clones, of which about 71% were seen once. The top ten clonotypes cover less than 8% of the sample.

Read against the paper, the sample's time point label means: human tissue collected at research (rapid) autopsy. For comparison, three non-HCT patients with other cancers were selected retrospectively, each having at least five GI tract samples and no known GI disease at death. Autopsy tissues included GI sites from esophagus to rectum, liver, skin and lymphoid organs including spleen, after a median post-mortem interval of approximately 10 hours. Autopsy specimens were bisected, with one portion flash-frozen in liquid nitrogen and the remainder formalin-fixed, and GI outer muscle layers were removed. To extract genomic DNA from frozen tissues, either the Mag-Bind Blood & Tissue DNA HDQ 96 Kit on a Chemagic 360 or the DNeasy Blood & Tissue Kit was used. Because of concern about red blood cell contamination, extracted DNA was further purified using the Genomic DNA Clean & Concentrator-25 kit.

This receptor was obtained from a male donor aged 60 or over with lung cancer. The V and J segments used are TRBV6-5 and TRBJ2-5; the D segment might be TRBD1 or TRBD2, since each matches 5 bases. The starting material was left colon tissue, obtained at autopsy. The DNA sequence is as follows: TGTGCCAGCAGTCGGGGACCGTTAAACCAAGAGACCCAGTACTTC. The resulting protein is CASSRGPLNQETQYF.